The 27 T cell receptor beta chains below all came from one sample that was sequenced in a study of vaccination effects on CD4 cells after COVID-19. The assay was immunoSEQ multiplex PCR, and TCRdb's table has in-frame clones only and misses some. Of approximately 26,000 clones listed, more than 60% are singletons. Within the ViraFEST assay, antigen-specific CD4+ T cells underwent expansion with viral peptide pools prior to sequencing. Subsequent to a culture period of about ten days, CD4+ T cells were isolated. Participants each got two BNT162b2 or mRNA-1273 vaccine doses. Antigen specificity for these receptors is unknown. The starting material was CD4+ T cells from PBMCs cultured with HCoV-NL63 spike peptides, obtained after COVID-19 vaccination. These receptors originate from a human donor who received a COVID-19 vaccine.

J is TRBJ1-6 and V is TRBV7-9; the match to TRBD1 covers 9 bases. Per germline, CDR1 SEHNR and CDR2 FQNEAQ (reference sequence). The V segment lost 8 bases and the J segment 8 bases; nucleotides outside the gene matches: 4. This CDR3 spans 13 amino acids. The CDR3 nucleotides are TGTGCCAGCGGGGGACAGGGAGATTCACCCCTCCACTTT. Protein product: CASGGQGDSPLHF.

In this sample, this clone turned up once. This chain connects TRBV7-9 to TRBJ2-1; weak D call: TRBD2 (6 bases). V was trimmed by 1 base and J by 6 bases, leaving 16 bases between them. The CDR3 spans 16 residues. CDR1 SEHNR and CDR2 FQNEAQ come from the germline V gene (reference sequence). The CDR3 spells CASSLVGGAGGNEQFF. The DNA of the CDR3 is TGTGCCAGCAGCTTAGTAGGCGGGGCAGGTGGCAATGAGCAGTTCTTC.

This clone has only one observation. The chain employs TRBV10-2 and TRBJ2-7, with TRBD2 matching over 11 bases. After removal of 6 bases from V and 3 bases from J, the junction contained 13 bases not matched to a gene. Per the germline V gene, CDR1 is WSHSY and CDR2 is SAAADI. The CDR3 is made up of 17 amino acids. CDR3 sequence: CASRVAGGRIRNYEQYF. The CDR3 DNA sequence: TGCGCCAGCAGAGTAGCGGGGGGGCGCATTCGGAACTACGAGCAGTACTTC.

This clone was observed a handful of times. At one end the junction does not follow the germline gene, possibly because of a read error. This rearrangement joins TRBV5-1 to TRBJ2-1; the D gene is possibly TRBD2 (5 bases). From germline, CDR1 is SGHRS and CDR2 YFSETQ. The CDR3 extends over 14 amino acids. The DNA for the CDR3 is TGCGCCAGCACTTCCGAGGACTTGGCGGGCCCGAGGGTCTTC. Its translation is CASTSEDLAGPRVF. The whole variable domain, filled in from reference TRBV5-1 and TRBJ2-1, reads KAGVTQTPRYLIKTRGQQVTLSCSPISGHRSVSWYQQTPGQGLQFLFEYFSETQRNKGNFPGRFSGRQFSNSRSEMNVSTLELGDSALYLCASTSEDLAGPRVFGPGTRLTVL.

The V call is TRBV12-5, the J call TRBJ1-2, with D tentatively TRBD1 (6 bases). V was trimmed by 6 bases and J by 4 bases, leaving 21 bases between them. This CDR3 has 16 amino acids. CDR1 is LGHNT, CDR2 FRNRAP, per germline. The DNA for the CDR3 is TGTGCTAGTGGGCCCGCGGGGGGCCCAACAGGCTATGGCTACACCTTC. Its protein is CASGPAGGPTGYGYTF.

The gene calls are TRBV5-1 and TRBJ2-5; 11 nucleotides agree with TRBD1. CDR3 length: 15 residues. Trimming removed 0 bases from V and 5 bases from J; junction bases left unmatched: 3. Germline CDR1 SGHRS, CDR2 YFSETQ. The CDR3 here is CASSLGTGGPETQYF. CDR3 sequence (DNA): TGCGCCAGCAGCTTGGGGACAGGGGGCCCGGAGACCCAGTACTTC.

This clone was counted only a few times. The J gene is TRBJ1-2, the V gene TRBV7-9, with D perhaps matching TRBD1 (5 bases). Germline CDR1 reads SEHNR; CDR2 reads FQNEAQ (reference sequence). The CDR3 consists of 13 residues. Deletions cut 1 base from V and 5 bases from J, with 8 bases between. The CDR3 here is CASSLGAGYGYTF. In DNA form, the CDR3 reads TGTGCCAGCAGCTTAGGCGCAGGGTATGGCTACACCTTC.

The CDR3 spells CASSGSSYREKLFF. The CDR3 coding sequence is TGTGCCAGCAGTGGCAGCAGCTATCGAGAAAAACTGTTTTTT. This rearrangement joins TRBV25-1 to TRBJ1-4, with unresolved D. The ends were cut back, 4 bases at V and 8 bases at J, with 14 bases in the middle. Germline-derived CDR1 and CDR2 are MGHDK and SYGVNS. The CDR3 sequence is 14 residues long. The complete variable domain, with remaining parts taken from reference TRBV25-1 and TRBJ1-4, reads EADIYQTPRYLVIGTGKKITLECSQTMGHDKMYWYQQDPGMELHLIHYSYGVNSTEKGDLSSESTVSRIRTEHFPLTLESARPSHTSQYLCASSGSSYREKLFFGSGTQLSVL.

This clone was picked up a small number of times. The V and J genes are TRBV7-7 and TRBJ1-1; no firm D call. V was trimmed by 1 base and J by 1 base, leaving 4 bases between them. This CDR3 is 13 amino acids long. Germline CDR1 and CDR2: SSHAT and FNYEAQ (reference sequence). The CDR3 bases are TGTGCCAGCAGCTTAGACGCGAACACTGAAGCTTTCTTT. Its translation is CASSLDANTEAFF.

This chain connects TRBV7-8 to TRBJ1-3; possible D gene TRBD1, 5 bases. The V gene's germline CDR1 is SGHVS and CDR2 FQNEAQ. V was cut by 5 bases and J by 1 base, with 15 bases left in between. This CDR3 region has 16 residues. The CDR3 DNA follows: TGTGCCAGCAGCGTGCCCCGGGGGACTTCTGGAAACACCATATATTTT. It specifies CASSVPRGTSGNTIYF.

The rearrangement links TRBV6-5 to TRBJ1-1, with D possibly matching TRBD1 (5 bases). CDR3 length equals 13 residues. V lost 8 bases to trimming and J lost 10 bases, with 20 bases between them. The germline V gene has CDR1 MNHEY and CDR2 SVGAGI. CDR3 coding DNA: TGTGCCAGCGTTCAAGCGGGGGTCCATCGAGCTTTCTTT. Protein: CASVQAGVHRAFF.

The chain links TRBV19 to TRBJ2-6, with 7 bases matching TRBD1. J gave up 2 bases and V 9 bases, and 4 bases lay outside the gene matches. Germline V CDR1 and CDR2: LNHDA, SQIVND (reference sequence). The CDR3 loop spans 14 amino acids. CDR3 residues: CASATGAGANVLTF. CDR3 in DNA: TGTGCCAGCGCTACAGGGGCTGGGGCCAACGTCCTGACTTTC.

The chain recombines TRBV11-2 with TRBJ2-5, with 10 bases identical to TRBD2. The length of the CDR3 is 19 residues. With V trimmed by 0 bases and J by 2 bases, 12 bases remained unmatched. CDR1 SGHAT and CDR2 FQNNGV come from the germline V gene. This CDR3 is CASSLDWVGTSAQQETQYF. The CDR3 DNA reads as TGTGCCAGCAGCTTAGATTGGGTTGGGACTAGCGCCCAACAAGAGACCCAGTACTTC.

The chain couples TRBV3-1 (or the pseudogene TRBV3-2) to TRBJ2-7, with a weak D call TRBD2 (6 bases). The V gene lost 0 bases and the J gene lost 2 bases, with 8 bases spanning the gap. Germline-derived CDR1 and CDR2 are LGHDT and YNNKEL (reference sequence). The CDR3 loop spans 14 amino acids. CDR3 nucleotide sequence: TGTGCCAGCAGCCAAGACGGCGGGACCTACGAGCAGTACTTC. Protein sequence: CASSQDGGTYEQYF.

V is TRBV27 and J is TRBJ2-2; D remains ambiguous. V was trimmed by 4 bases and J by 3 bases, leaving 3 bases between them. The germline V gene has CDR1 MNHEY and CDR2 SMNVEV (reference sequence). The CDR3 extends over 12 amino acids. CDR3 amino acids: CASSWYTGELFF. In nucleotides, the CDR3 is TGTGCCAGCAGTTGGTACACCGGGGAGCTGTTTTTT.

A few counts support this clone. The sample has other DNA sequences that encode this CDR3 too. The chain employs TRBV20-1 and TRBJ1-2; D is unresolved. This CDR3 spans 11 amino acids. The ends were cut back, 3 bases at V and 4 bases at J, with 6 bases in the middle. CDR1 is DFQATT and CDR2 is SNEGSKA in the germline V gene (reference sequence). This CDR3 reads CSARAGYGYTF. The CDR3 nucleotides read TGCAGTGCTAGGGCCGGCTATGGCTACACCTTC.

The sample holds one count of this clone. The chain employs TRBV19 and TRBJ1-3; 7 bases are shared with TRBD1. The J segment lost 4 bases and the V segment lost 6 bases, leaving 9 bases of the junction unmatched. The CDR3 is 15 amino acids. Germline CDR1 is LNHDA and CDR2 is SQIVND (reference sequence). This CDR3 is CASRRDSLRGNTIYF. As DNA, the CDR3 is TGTGCCAGTAGGCGGGACAGCCTTAGGGGAAACACCATATATTTT.

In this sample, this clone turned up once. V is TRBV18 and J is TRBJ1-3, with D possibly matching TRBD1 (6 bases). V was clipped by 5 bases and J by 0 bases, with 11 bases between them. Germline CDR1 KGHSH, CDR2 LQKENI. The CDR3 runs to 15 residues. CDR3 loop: CASSWDTSSGNTIYF. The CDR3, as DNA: TGTGCCAGCTCATGGGACACGAGCTCTGGAAACACCATATATTTT. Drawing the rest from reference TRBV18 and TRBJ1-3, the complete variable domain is NAGVMQNPRHLVRRRGQEARLRCSPMKGHSHVYWYRQLPEEGLKFMVYLQKENIIDESGMPKERFSAEFPKEGPSILRIQQVVRGDSAAYFCASSWDTSSGNTIYFGEGSWLTVV.

The CDR3 spells CASKITLSNTGELFF. The CDR3 DNA reads TGCGCCAGCAAAATTACGCTATCGAACACCGGGGAGCTGTTTTTT. This chain joins TRBV10-2 and TRBJ2-2; D unresolved. Trimming shortened V by 7 bases and J by 0 bases, and 12 bases separated the two germline ends. Per germline, CDR1 WSHSY and CDR2 SAAADI. The CDR3 loop spans 15 amino acids.

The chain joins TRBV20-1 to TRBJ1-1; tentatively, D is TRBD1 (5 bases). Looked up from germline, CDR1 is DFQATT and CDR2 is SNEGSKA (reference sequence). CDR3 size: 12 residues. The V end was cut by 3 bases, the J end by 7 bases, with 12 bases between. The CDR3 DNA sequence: TGCAGTGCTAGTCGAGGGGCGGGTGAAGCTTTCTTT. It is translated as CSASRGAGEAFF.

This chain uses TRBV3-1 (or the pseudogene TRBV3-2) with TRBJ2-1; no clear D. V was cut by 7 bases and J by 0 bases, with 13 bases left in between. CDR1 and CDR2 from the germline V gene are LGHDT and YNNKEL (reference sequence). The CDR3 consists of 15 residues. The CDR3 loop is CASTEGLSSYNEQFF. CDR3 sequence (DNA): TGTGCCAGCACGGAAGGTCTAAGCTCCTACAATGAGCAGTTCTTC.

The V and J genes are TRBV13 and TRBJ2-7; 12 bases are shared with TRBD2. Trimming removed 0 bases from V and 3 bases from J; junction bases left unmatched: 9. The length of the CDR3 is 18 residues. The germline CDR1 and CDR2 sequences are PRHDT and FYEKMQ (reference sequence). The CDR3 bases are TGTGCCAGCAGCTTAGGCCCCCGGACTAGCGGGATTAACTACGAGCAGTACTTC. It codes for CASSLGPRTSGINYEQYF. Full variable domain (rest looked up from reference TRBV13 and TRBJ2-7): AAGVIQSPRHLIKEKRETATLKCYPIPRHDTVYWYQQGPGQDPQFLISFYEKMQSDKGSIPDRFSAQQFSDYHSELNMSSLELGDSALYFCASSLGPRTSGINYEQYFGPGTRLTVT.

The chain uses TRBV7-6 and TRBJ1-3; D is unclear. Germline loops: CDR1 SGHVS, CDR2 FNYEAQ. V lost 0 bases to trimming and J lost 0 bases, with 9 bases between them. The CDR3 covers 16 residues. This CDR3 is CASSLAVRFSGNTIYF. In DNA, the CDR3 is TGTGCCAGCAGCTTAGCGGTCAGGTTCTCTGGAAACACCATATATTTT.

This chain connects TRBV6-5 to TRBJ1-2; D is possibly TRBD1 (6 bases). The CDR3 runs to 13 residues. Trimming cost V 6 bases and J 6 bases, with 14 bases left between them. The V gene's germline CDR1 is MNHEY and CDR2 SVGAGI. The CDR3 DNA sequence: TGTGCCAGCAGACAGGACAGAGAGGATGGCTACACCTTC. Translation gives CASRQDREDGYTF.

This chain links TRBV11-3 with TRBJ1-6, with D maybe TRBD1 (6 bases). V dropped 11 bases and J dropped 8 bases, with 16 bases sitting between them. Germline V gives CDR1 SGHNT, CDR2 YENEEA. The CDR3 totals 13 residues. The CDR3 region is CALQGIRHSPLHF. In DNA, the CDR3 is TGTGCCCTCCAGGGGATTCGCCATTCACCCCTCCACTTT.

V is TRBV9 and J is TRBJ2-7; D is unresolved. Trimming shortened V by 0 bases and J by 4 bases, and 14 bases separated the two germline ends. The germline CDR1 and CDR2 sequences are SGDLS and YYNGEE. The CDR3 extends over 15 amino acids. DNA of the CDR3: TGTGCCAGCAGCGTAGGGTGGTCGAGTGAGTACGAGCAGTACTTC. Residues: CASSVGWSSEYEQYF.

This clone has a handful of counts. The CDR3 DNA is TGTGCCAGCTCACGAGACAGGGCCCGCAATGAAAAACTGTTTTTT. Protein product: CASSRDRARNEKLFF. The chain joins TRBV18 to TRBJ1-4; 7 bases line up with TRBD1. CDR3 length equals 15 residues. Germline CDR1 is KGHSH and CDR2 is LQKENI. V gave up 4 bases and J gave up 5 bases; unmatched junction bases: 7.